This T cell receptor (beta chain) was sequenced in a study of blood T cell repertoires in COVID-19. Study at large: Spain, Italy and the United States supplied samples that represented acute and convalescent COVID-19.

Adults between about 18 and 89 years of age took part from some 25 US areas. Cohort 3 recovery required two negative PCRs, clearance, or symptom resolution. Profiled with immunoSEQ multiplex PCR; TCRdb holds only in-frame clones, not every one. The sample has 250,000 to 350,000 clones; roughly 88% are singletons. V was trimmed by 3 bases and J by 4 bases, leaving 7 bases between them. This CDR3 spans 13 amino acids. The V gene's germline CDR1 is LNHDA and CDR2 SQIVND (reference sequence). The chain employs TRBV19 and TRBJ2-1; D gene ambiguous. The receptor was derived from a woman in her 30s who had recovered from COVID-19. The source material was PBMCs or T cells enriched from blood (not recorded which). In DNA form, the CDR3 reads TGTGCCAGTAGTATTGCTAGTTACAATGAGCAGTTCTTC. Residues: CASSIASYNEQFF. The whole variable domain, remainder taken from reference TRBV19 and TRBJ2-1, is DGGITQSPKYLFRKEGQNVTLSCEQNLNHDAMYWYRQDPGQGLRLIYYSQIVNDFQKGDIAEGYSVSREKKESFPLTVTSAQKNPTAFYLCASSIASYNEQFFGPGTRLTVL.